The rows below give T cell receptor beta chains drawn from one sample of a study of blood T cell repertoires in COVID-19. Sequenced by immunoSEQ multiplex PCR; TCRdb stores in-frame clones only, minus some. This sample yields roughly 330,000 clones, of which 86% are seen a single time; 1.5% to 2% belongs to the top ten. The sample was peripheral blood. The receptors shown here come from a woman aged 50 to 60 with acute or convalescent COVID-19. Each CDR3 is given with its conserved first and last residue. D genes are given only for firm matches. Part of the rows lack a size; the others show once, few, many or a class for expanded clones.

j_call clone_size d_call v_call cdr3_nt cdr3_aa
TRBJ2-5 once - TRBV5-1 TGCGCCAGCAGCTTGGCAGCTACAGGGGGGGGGAACCAAGAGACCCAGTACTTC CASSLAATGGGNQETQYF
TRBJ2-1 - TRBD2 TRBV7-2 TGTGCCAGCAGCTTACCTTTTACTAGCGGGAGTAGGAATGAGCAGTTCTTC CASSLPFTSGSRNEQFF
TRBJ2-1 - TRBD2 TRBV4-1 TGCGCCAGCAGTCTGCGGACTAGCGGGATCTACAATGAGCAGTTCTTC CASSLRTSGIYNEQFF
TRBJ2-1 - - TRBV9 TGTGCCAGCAGCGTAGAACTGTCCTCCTACAATGAGCAGTTCTTC CASSVELSSYNEQFF
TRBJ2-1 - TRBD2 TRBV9 TGTGCCAGCAGCCTCCAGACTAGCGCTCACAATGAGCAGTTCTTC CASSLQTSAHNEQFF
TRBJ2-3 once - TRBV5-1 TGCGCCAGCAGCTTGGAACAGGGCGCGGATACGCAGTATTTT CASSLEQGADTQYF
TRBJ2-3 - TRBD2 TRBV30 TGTGCCTGGAGTGTAACGTCGCTAGCGGGAGGCGGGGTAGCAGATACGCAGTATTTT CAWSVTSLAGGGVADTQYF
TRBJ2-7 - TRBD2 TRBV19 TGTGCCAGTAGTCTCCAGCCCGGGACTACCTACGAGCAGTACTTC CASSLQPGTTYEQYF
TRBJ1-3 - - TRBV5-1 TGCGCCAGCAGCTTGAGGGGGAACTCTGGAAACACCATATATTTT CASSLRGNSGNTIYF
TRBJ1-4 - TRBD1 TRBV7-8 TGTGCCAGCAGCTTGGGGGGACAGGGGGCGCGGGCTAATGAAAAACTGTTTTTT CASSLGGQGARANEKLFF
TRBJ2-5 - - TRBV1 TGCACCAGTGGGCAGGGGGTTGCAGAGACCCAGTACTTC CTSGQGVAETQYF
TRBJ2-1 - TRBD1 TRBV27 TGTGCCAGCAGTTCAACCGGGACAGTTAAGTACAATGAGCAGTTCTTC CASSSTGTVKYNEQFF
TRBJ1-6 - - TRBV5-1 TGCGCCAGCAGCTTGGGAGGATTCAATTCACCCCTCCACTTT CASSLGGFNSPLHF
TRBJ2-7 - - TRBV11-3 TGTGCCAGCAGCTTACAGGGCCACTACGAGCAGTACTTC CASSLQGHYEQYF
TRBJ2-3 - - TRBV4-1 TGCGCCAGCAGCCCAGAGGAGTTAAGAGATACGCAGTATTTT CASSPEELRDTQYF
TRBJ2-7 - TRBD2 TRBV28 TGTGCCAGCAGTTTATCCCTTACTAGCGGGAGTATCTACGAGCAGTACTTC CASSLSLTSGSIYEQYF
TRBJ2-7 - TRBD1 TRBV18 TGTGCCAGCTCACCTAATTCCGGGACAGGGGACTACGAGCAGTACTTC CASSPNSGTGDYEQYF
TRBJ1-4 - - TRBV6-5 TGTGCCAGCAGCCAGGCCGGGACACAGTATGAAAAACTGTTTTTT CASSQAGTQYEKLFF
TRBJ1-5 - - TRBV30 TGTGCCTGGAGTGGACAGAACGATCAGCCCCAGCATTTT CAWSGQNDQPQHF
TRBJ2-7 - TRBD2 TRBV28 TGTGCCAGCAGTTATGGGGCGGAGCGGGGGCGGTACTTC CASSYGAERGRYF
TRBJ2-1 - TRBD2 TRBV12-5 TGTGCTAGTGGTTGGACTAGCGGGACCTACAATGAGCAGTTCTTC CASGWTSGTYNEQFF
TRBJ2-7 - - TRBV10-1 TGCGCCAGCAGTGAGCGGCTAGCAGATCCCTTCTCCTACGAGCAGTACTTC CASSERLADPFSYEQYF
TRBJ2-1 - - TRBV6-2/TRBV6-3 TGTGCCAGCAGTGTCGGGTCCTCCTACAATGAGCAGTTCTTC CASSVGSSYNEQFF
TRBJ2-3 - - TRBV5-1 TGCGCCAGCAGCTTACTGGGCAGCACAGATACGCAGTATTTT CASSLLGSTDTQYF
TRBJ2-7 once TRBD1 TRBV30 TGTGCCTGGAGTACACCAGGGGGCGGATACGAGCAGTACTTC CAWSTPGGGYEQYF
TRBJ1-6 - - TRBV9 TGTGCCAGCAGCGTTTCGGCAGGGGCTGGTTCACCCCTCCACTTT CASSVSAGAGSPLHF
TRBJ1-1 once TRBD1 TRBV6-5 TGTGCCAGCAGTAACAGGGGAGGGAACACTGAAGCTTTCTTT CASSNRGGNTEAFF
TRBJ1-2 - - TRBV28 TGTGCCAGCCTCCGGGGTAGGGGCTACACCTTC CASLRGRGYTF
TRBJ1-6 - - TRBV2 TGTGCCAGCAGTGACAGGGGCGATTCACCCCTCCACTTT CASSDRGDSPLHF
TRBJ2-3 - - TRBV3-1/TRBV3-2 TGTGCCAGCAGCCAAGAACTCGCGGCTGGCACAGATACGCAGTATTTT CASSQELAAGTDTQYF
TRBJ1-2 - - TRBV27 TGTGCCAGCAGTTCGACAGCGAACTATGGCTACACCTTC CASSSTANYGYTF
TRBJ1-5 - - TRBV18 TGTGCCAGCTCACCCAGCGGCGACAATCAGCCCCAGCATTTT CASSPSGDNQPQHF
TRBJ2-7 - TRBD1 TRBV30 TGTGCCTGGGGTGGACAGGGGGCGTCACACGAGCAGTACTTC CAWGGQGASHEQYF
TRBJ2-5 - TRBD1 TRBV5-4 TGTGCCAGCAGCTTGGGGACAGGGCGCGAGACCCAGTACTTC CASSLGTGRETQYF
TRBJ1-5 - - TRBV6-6 TGTGCCAGCAATGTACAGGGATTCAATCAGCCCCAGCATTTT CASNVQGFNQPQHF
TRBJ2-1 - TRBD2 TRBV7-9 TGTGCCAGCAGGTGGGCGCGGGAGGCCGACAATGAGCAGTTCTTC CASRWAREADNEQFF
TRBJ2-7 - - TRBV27 TGTGCCAGCAGCCCCCTAGGGGGGGTTAGCTACGAGCAGTACTTC CASSPLGGVSYEQYF
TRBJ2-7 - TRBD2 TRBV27 TGTGCCAGCAGTTTGTTCGGCGGGAGGGCCTACGAGCAGTACTTC CASSLFGGRAYEQYF
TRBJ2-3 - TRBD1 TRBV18 TGTGCCAGCTCACCAATCGTTTCGGGACAGAACACAGATACGCAGTATTTT CASSPIVSGQNTDTQYF
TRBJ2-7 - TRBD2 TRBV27 TGTGCCAGCAGTCTCGGACTAGCGGGGGTCTACGAGCAGTACTTC CASSLGLAGVYEQYF
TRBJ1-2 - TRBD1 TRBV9 TGTGCCAGCAGCCCTCGGCGACAGGGAGGTCCATATGGCTACACCTTC CASSPRRQGGPYGYTF
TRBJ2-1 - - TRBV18 TGTGCCAGCTCACCACCGAGTCGCCGGTCTAGTGAATACAATGAGCAGTTCTTC CASSPPSRRSSEYNEQFF
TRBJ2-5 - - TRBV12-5 TGTGCTAGTGGTTTGGGAGGACCGGGACTCAACCAAGAGACCCAGTACTTC CASGLGGPGLNQETQYF
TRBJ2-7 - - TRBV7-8 TGTGCCAGCAGCGCTAGACAGCGTTATGACGAGCAGTACTTC CASSARQRYDEQYF
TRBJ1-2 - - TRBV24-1 TGTGCCACCAGTGATGGACAGAACTATGGCTACACCTTC CATSDGQNYGYTF
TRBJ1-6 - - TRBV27 TGTGCCAGCAGTTTATTCGGGGGTAATTCACCCCTCCACTTT CASSLFGGNSPLHF
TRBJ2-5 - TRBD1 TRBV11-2 TGTGCCAGCAGTCGGGACAGGGGAGAGACCCAGTACTTC CASSRDRGETQYF
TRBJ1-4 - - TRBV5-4 TGTGCCAGCAGCTTGGGTCAGAATGAAAAACTGTTTTTT CASSLGQNEKLFF
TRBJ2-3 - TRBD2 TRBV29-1 TGCAGCGTTGAGCCACTAGCGGTTGTGTTTATGGATACGCAGTATTTT CSVEPLAVVFMDTQYF
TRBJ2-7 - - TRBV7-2 TGTGCCAGCAGCCCGTATGAGAGGGGGGAGCAGTACTTC CASSPYERGEQYF
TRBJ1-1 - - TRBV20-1 TGCAGTGCTAGTATCGGGTCTGAAGCTTTCTTT CSASIGSEAFF
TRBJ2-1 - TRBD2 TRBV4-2 TGTGCCAGCAGCCAAGTATCACTAGCGGGAGGCGTGGGGGCCCACAATGAGCAGTTCTTC CASSQVSLAGGVGAHNEQFF
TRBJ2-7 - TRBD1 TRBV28 TGTGCCAGCAGTTTAGGGGGACAGGGGGCCTACGAGCAGTACTTC CASSLGGQGAYEQYF
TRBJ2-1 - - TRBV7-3 TGTGCCAGCAGCCTTCAACAGGTTAGCTCCTACAATGAGCAGTTCTTC CASSLQQVSSYNEQFF
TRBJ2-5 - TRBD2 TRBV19 TGTGCCAGTAGTAGCGCGGGAGGCGAGACCCAGTACTTC CASSSAGGETQYF
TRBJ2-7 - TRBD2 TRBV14 TGTGCCAGCAGCCAAGGACTAGCGGGAGGGCTGTACGAGCAGTACTTC CASSQGLAGGLYEQYF
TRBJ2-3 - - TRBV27 TGTGCCAGCGGAGTTTGGCAGGGAATTCGCACAGATACGCAGTATTTT CASGVWQGIRTDTQYF
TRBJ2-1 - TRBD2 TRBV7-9 TGTGCCAGCAGCTTAGGACTAGCCGATGAGCAGTTCTTC CASSLGLADEQFF
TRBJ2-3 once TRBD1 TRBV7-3 TGTGCCAGCAGCGCCGCCGACAGGGGAGATGGAGATACGCAGTATTTT CASSAADRGDGDTQYF